Listed here are 7 T cell receptor beta chains from one sample, sequenced in a study of T cell changes during pregnancy in multiple sclerosis. Assay: immunoSEQ multiplex PCR; the TCRdb copy retains only in-frame clones and omits some. The repertoire holds over 80,000 clones, about nine tenths seen once, with roughly 0.77% in the top ten. Sequenced material: peripheral blood, taken in the second trimester of pregnancy. The source is a female donor in good health, enrolled as a control in a pregnancy study.

The CDR3 loop reads CASSLEADTEAFF. CDR3 coding DNA: TGCGCCAGCAGCTTGGAGGCGGACACTGAAGCTTTCTTT. The chain is built from TRBV5-1 and TRBJ1-1; D uncertain. The CDR3 runs 13 residues. The ends were cut back, 0 bases at V and 3 bases at J, with 6 bases in the middle. Germline V gene data show CDR1 as SGHRS and CDR2 as YFSETQ.

The chain has TRBV19 and TRBJ1-3, with D possibly TRBD1 on 5 matching bases. The V gene lost 10 bases and the J gene lost 0 bases, with 25 bases spanning the gap. The CDR3 contains 18 residues. From germline, CDR1 is LNHDA and CDR2 SQIVND (reference sequence). In nucleotides, the CDR3 is TGTGCCACCGGGCTGAGTCGGAGGGGCCGCCCCTCTGGAAACACCATATATTTT. It specifies CATGLSRRGRPSGNTIYF.

The chain is built from TRBV28 and TRBJ1-5; D is possibly TRBD1 (5 bases). This CDR3 comprises 15 residues. Trimming shortened V by 2 bases and J by 4 bases, and 12 bases separated the two germline ends. Germline values: CDR1 MDHEN, CDR2 SYDVKM. The CDR3 sequence: CASSLPGGKNQPQHF. CDR3 in DNA: TGTGCCAGCAGTTTACCTGGGGGGAAGAATCAGCCCCAGCATTTT.

This sequence joins TRBV19 and TRBJ1-1, with D possibly TRBD1 on 5 matching bases. CDR3 size: 18 residues. V lost 6 bases to trimming and J lost 0 bases, with 23 bases between them. Germline loops: CDR1 LNHDA, CDR2 SQIVND (reference sequence). The DNA for the CDR3 is TGTGCCAGTAGGAAATTTGGGACGGCGGGAAATTTGAACACTGAAGCTTTCTTT. As protein: CASRKFGTAGNLNTEAFF.

The CDR3 loop reads CASSGRGYNEQFF. In DNA form, the CDR3 reads TGTGCCAGCAGCGGGCGGGGTTACAATGAGCAGTTCTTC. The chain employs TRBV27 and TRBJ2-1; D possibly corresponds to TRBD2 (6 bases). The CDR3 runs to 13 residues. Trimming left V 6 bases short and J 4 bases short, with 10 bases between. Germline CDR1 and CDR2: MNHEY and SMNVEV (reference sequence).

The V gene is TRBV7-9, the J gene TRBJ1-4; 9 positions agree with TRBD1. There are 14 residues in the CDR3. Germline V gene data show CDR1 as SEHNR and CDR2 as FQNEAQ (reference sequence). The V segment lost 5 bases and the J segment 5 bases; nucleotides outside the gene matches: 3. In nucleotides, the CDR3 is TGTGCCAGCAGCCACGGGACAGGGAATGAAAAACTGTTTTTT. This sequence encodes CASSHGTGNEKLFF.

The CDR3 sequence: CASMSGTGELFF. In nucleotides, the CDR3 is TGTGCCAGCATGAGCGGAACCGGGGAGCTGTTTTTT. V and J are TRBV25-1 and TRBJ2-2; tentatively, D is TRBD2 (5 bases). The V end was cut by 7 bases, the J end by 5 bases, with 8 bases between. The CDR3 consists of 12 residues. Germline values: CDR1 MGHDK, CDR2 SYGVNS.